These 17 T cell receptor beta chains were all obtained from the same sample, sequenced in a study of blood T cell repertoires in COVID-19. Assay: immunoSEQ multiplex PCR; the TCRdb copy retains only in-frame clones and omits some. The sample carries approximately 75,000 clones, roughly 82% recorded once. Source material: peripheral blood. These receptors originate from a woman older than 75 with active or convalescent COVID-19.

The chain combines TRBV3-1 (or the pseudogene TRBV3-2) with TRBJ1-2; 8 nucleotides line up with TRBD1. Germline trimming cut 4 bases from V and 4 bases from J; bases unmatched to any gene: 11. CDR1 and CDR2 from the germline V gene are LGHDT and YNNKEL (reference sequence). The CDR3 contains 16 residues. The CDR3 sequence: CASSPVPQGAGYGYTF. The CDR3 DNA reads TGTGCCAGCAGCCCAGTCCCTCAGGGGGCTGGCTATGGCTACACCTTC.

This chain joins TRBV7-9 and TRBJ1-1; 12 bases line up with TRBD1. This CDR3 has 16 amino acids. Germline V gene sequence: CDR1 SEHNR, CDR2 FQNEAQ (reference sequence). V shed 5 bases and J 3 bases; nucleotides not matched to a gene: 7. CDR3 loop: CASSPGQGAQDTEAFF. As DNA, the CDR3 is TGTGCCAGCAGCCCGGGACAGGGGGCTCAGGACACTGAAGCTTTCTTT.

The chain couples TRBV7-2 to TRBJ1-4; no clear D. This CDR3 spans 13 amino acids. With 0 bases removed from V and 7 bases from J, the gap between germline ends came to 6 bases. Germline CDR1 SGHTA, CDR2 FQGNSA. As DNA, the CDR3 is TGTGCCAGCAGCTTAGCGCTGAGTGAAAAACTGTTTTTT. This sequence encodes CASSLALSEKLFF.

This clone was seen a handful of times. The rearrangement joins TRBV3-1 (or the pseudogene TRBV3-2) to TRBJ1-2; 11 positions match TRBD1. CDR3 length: 13 residues. The V gene's germline CDR1 is LGHDT and CDR2 YNNKEL (reference sequence). The junction had 1 base not matched to a gene; V was cut back by 3 bases and J by 7 bases. CDR3 in amino acids: CASSHGQGAGYTF. The CDR3 region has the DNA TGTGCCAGCAGCCATGGACAGGGGGCTGGCTACACCTTC.

V and J are TRBV5-4 and TRBJ2-1; TRBD1 might be the D (7 bases). V dropped 1 base and J dropped 4 bases, with 15 bases sitting between them. In germline, CDR1 is SGHNT, CDR2 YYREEE (reference sequence). The CDR3 is 16 residues long. In DNA form, the CDR3 reads TGTGCCAGCAGCTTGTCCGCGGGACAGATATACAATGAGCAGTTCTTC. Residues: CASSLSAGQIYNEQFF.

V usage is TRBV19 and J usage is TRBJ1-5; 7 nucleotides align to TRBD1. The CDR3 runs 14 residues. V was clipped by 3 bases and J by 11 bases; unmatched bases: 10. The germline V gene encodes CDR1 LNHDA and CDR2 SQIVND (reference sequence). The CDR3 nucleotides read TGTGCCAGTAGTATCGGACAGGAGGGGACGGCCCAGCATTTT. This sequence encodes CASSIGQEGTAQHF.

This clone was seen more than once but under ten times. V usage is TRBV9 and J usage is TRBJ2-3; TRBD1 matches at 8 bases. Germline CDR1 reads SGDLS; CDR2 reads YYNGEE. This CDR3 comprises 15 residues. J gave up 3 bases and V 4 bases, and 7 bases lay outside the gene matches. The CDR3 region is CASSPGQGGTDTQYF. The CDR3 coding sequence is TGTGCCAGCAGCCCCGGACAGGGAGGTACAGATACGCAGTATTTT.

This chain uses TRBV5-1 with TRBJ1-4, with unresolved D. V was cut by 1 base and J by 7 bases, with 11 bases left in between. Looked up from germline, CDR1 is SGHRS and CDR2 is YFSETQ. CDR3 length equals 14 residues. The CDR3: CASSLTGDGEKLFF. CDR3 sequence (DNA): TGCGCCAGCAGCTTGACGGGAGACGGTGAAAAACTGTTTTTT.

The chain recombines TRBV27 with TRBJ1-2; possible D gene TRBD1, 6 bases. Germline assignment: CDR1 MNHEY and CDR2 SMNVEV (reference sequence). The CDR3 length is 14 residues. V was cut by 6 bases and J by 4 bases, with 15 bases left in between. CDR3 DNA: TGTGCCAGCAGCTCACGGGTACAGGGCTATGGCTACACCTTC. Its protein is CASSSRVQGYGYTF.

V is TRBV19 and J is TRBJ2-3, with D perhaps matching TRBD1 (6 bases). V was cut by 5 bases and J by 2 bases, with 17 bases left in between. Germline CDR1 is LNHDA and CDR2 is SQIVND (reference sequence). This CDR3 has 16 residues. This CDR3 reads CASSGRTESVTDTQYF. In DNA, the CDR3 is TGTGCCAGTAGTGGACGGACAGAATCCGTCACAGATACGCAGTATTTT.

The rearrangement uses TRBV3-1 (or the pseudogene TRBV3-2) and TRBJ1-2; D remains unclear. The CDR3 has 15 residues. The germline V and J ends were trimmed by 4 bases and 6 bases, with 18 bases remaining between them. Germline lookup yields CDR1 LGHDT and CDR2 YNNKEL (reference sequence). This CDR3 reads CASSLQTEAVDGYTF. The CDR3 bases are TGTGCCAGCAGCCTACAGACGGAGGCGGTTGATGGCTACACCTTC.

This chain joins TRBV7-2 and TRBJ1-3, with D possibly matching TRBD1 (5 bases). The CDR3 runs to 17 residues. V lost 6 bases and J lost 0, with 18 bases in between. Germline assignment: CDR1 SGHTA and CDR2 FQGNSA. The CDR3 region is CASSIQGGGGSGNTIYF. CDR3 nucleotide sequence: TGTGCCAGCAGTATCCAAGGTGGGGGAGGCTCTGGAAACACCATATATTTT.

The chain joins TRBV7-2 to TRBJ2-6; TRBD1 matches at 12 bases. The germline V gene has CDR1 SGHTA and CDR2 FQGNSA. The CDR3 is 18 residues long. V was pared by 5 bases and J by 2 bases, with 7 bases of the junction left unmatched. Here the CDR3 reads CASSMGDRGRPGANVLTF. The CDR3 region has the DNA TGTGCCAGCAGCATGGGGGACAGGGGGCGGCCTGGGGCCAACGTCCTGACTTTC.

This clone was seen many times. J is TRBJ2-3 and V is TRBV7-2; D remains ambiguous. The germline V and J ends were trimmed by 5 bases and 1 base, with 10 bases remaining between them. Germline loops: CDR1 SGHTA, CDR2 FQGNSA. The CDR3 runs 14 residues. The CDR3 DNA reads as TGTGCCAGCAGCCCGCAGGCAGGCACAGATACGCAGTATTTT. This gives the protein CASSPQAGTDTQYF. Full variable domain (remainder filled in from reference TRBV7-2 and TRBJ2-3): GAGVSQSPSNKVTEKGKDVELRCDPISGHTALYWYRQSLGQGLEFLIYFQGNSAPDKSGLPSDRFSAERTGGSVSTLTIQRTQQEDSAVYLCASSPQAGTDTQYFGPGTRLTVL.

Comment on this clone: In the same sample, other DNA sequences code for this CDR3. This rearrangement joins TRBV28 to TRBJ1-2, with TRBD1 matching 9 bases. Germline V gene sequence: CDR1 MDHEN, CDR2 SYDVKM. V was clipped by 6 bases and J by 2 bases; unmatched bases: 4. The CDR3 totals 14 residues. The CDR3 DNA sequence: TGTGCCAGCAGGGGGGGACAGGGCAACTATGGCTACACCTTC. Protein: CASRGGQGNYGYTF.

The V gene is TRBV5-1, the J gene TRBJ2-5, with D perhaps matching TRBD2 (6 bases). The V end was cut by 7 bases, the J end by 5 bases, with 15 bases between. Germline V gives CDR1 SGHRS, CDR2 YFSETQ. The CDR3 spans 13 residues. CDR3 protein: CASSDRGLETQYF. The DNA for the CDR3 is TGCGCCAGCTCCGATAGGGGACTGGAGACCCAGTACTTC.

The rearrangement joins TRBV28 to TRBJ1-2; 8 nucleotides align to TRBD1. The J segment lost 2 bases and the V segment lost 2 bases, leaving 7 bases of the junction unmatched. Germline lookup yields CDR1 MDHEN and CDR2 SYDVKM. This CDR3 spans 16 amino acids. The CDR3 DNA follows: TGTGCCAGCAGTTTAATCGGACAGGGACGCAACTATGGCTACACCTTC. Translating it yields CASSLIGQGRNYGYTF.